A selection of T cell receptor beta chains follows, all from one sample in a study of cytomegalovirus exposure and HLA in healthy donors. This table comes from immunoSEQ multiplex PCR, and its TCRdb copy is limited to in-frame clones, with some not included. The data hold about 180,000 clones, with approximately 80% observed a single time. What was sequenced was PBMCs. All receptors come from a girl aged 5-17 years in good health and CMV-seropositive. CDR3s include the opening cysteine and the closing phenylalanine or tryptophan. D genes are given only for firm matches. Clone size appears in some rows only: once, few, many, or a class for an expanded clone.

j_call cdr3_length v_call d_call clone_size cdr3_nt cdr3_aa
TRBJ2-5 16 TRBV27 - - TGTGCCAGCAGTTTCTCGGAAACGACTTACCAAGAGACCCAGTACTTC CASSFSETTYQETQYF
TRBJ1-4 15 TRBV5-5 TRBD1 - TGTGCCAGCAGCGGGGCAGGGGGCTTAAGTGAAAAACTGTTTTTT CASSGAGGLSEKLFF
TRBJ1-3 15 TRBV10-3 - - TGTGCCATCAGCGGGGACATCAACTCTGGAAACACCATATATTTT CAISGDINSGNTIYF
TRBJ2-7 14 TRBV5-1 TRBD1 - TGCGCCAGCAGCTTAGGACAGGGGGCGCGGGAGCAGTACTTC CASSLGQGAREQYF
TRBJ1-6 15 TRBV6-4 - - TGTGCCAGCAGTGACGGGCCGGCATATAATTCACCCCTCCACTTT CASSDGPAYNSPLHF
TRBJ1-5 12 TRBV7-9 - - TGTGCCAGCAGCCGATCGGATCAGCCCCAGCATTTT CASSRSDQPQHF
TRBJ1-5 15 TRBV7-6 - - TGTGCCAGCAGCTTAGCGGAAGGGGGCAATCAGCCCCAGCATTTT CASSLAEGGNQPQHF
TRBJ1-5 15 TRBV30 - - TGTGCCTGGAGTACAACAGGAGACAGAAATCAGCCCCAGCATTTT CAWSTTGDRNQPQHF
TRBJ2-3 13 TRBV6-5 - - TGTGCCAGCAGTTACTCAGCGGAAGATACGCAGTATTTT CASSYSAEDTQYF
TRBJ1-1 12 TRBV29-1 TRBD1 few TGCAGCGCGGACAGGGTGAACACTGAAGCTTTCTTT CSADRVNTEAFF
TRBJ2-7 15 TRBV6-5 TRBD2 - TGTGCCAGCAGTTCCTCAACTAGCGGCTCCTACGAGCAGTACTTC CASSSSTSGSYEQYF
TRBJ2-5 16 TRBV7-9 TRBD2 - TGTGCCAGCAGCCCAATAGAGGGACTAGCGGGAGAGACCCAGTACTTC CASSPIEGLAGETQYF
TRBJ1-5 13 TRBV29-1 TRBD1 - TGCAGCGCGGGACAGGGGAGCAATCAGCCCCAGCATTTT CSAGQGSNQPQHF
TRBJ1-4 14 TRBV5-4 TRBD1 few TGTGCCAGCAGCCTACAGGGGGCTGTTGAAAAACTGTTTTTT CASSLQGAVEKLFF
TRBJ2-1 16 TRBV4-3 TRBD1 few TGCGCCAGCAGCCAAGATGGGACAGGGGGCTACAATGAGCAGTTCTTC CASSQDGTGGYNEQFF
TRBJ2-1 16 TRBV4-1 TRBD1 - TGCGCCAGCAGCCCTCGGGACAGGGGGATTAACAATGAGCAGTTCTTC CASSPRDRGINNEQFF